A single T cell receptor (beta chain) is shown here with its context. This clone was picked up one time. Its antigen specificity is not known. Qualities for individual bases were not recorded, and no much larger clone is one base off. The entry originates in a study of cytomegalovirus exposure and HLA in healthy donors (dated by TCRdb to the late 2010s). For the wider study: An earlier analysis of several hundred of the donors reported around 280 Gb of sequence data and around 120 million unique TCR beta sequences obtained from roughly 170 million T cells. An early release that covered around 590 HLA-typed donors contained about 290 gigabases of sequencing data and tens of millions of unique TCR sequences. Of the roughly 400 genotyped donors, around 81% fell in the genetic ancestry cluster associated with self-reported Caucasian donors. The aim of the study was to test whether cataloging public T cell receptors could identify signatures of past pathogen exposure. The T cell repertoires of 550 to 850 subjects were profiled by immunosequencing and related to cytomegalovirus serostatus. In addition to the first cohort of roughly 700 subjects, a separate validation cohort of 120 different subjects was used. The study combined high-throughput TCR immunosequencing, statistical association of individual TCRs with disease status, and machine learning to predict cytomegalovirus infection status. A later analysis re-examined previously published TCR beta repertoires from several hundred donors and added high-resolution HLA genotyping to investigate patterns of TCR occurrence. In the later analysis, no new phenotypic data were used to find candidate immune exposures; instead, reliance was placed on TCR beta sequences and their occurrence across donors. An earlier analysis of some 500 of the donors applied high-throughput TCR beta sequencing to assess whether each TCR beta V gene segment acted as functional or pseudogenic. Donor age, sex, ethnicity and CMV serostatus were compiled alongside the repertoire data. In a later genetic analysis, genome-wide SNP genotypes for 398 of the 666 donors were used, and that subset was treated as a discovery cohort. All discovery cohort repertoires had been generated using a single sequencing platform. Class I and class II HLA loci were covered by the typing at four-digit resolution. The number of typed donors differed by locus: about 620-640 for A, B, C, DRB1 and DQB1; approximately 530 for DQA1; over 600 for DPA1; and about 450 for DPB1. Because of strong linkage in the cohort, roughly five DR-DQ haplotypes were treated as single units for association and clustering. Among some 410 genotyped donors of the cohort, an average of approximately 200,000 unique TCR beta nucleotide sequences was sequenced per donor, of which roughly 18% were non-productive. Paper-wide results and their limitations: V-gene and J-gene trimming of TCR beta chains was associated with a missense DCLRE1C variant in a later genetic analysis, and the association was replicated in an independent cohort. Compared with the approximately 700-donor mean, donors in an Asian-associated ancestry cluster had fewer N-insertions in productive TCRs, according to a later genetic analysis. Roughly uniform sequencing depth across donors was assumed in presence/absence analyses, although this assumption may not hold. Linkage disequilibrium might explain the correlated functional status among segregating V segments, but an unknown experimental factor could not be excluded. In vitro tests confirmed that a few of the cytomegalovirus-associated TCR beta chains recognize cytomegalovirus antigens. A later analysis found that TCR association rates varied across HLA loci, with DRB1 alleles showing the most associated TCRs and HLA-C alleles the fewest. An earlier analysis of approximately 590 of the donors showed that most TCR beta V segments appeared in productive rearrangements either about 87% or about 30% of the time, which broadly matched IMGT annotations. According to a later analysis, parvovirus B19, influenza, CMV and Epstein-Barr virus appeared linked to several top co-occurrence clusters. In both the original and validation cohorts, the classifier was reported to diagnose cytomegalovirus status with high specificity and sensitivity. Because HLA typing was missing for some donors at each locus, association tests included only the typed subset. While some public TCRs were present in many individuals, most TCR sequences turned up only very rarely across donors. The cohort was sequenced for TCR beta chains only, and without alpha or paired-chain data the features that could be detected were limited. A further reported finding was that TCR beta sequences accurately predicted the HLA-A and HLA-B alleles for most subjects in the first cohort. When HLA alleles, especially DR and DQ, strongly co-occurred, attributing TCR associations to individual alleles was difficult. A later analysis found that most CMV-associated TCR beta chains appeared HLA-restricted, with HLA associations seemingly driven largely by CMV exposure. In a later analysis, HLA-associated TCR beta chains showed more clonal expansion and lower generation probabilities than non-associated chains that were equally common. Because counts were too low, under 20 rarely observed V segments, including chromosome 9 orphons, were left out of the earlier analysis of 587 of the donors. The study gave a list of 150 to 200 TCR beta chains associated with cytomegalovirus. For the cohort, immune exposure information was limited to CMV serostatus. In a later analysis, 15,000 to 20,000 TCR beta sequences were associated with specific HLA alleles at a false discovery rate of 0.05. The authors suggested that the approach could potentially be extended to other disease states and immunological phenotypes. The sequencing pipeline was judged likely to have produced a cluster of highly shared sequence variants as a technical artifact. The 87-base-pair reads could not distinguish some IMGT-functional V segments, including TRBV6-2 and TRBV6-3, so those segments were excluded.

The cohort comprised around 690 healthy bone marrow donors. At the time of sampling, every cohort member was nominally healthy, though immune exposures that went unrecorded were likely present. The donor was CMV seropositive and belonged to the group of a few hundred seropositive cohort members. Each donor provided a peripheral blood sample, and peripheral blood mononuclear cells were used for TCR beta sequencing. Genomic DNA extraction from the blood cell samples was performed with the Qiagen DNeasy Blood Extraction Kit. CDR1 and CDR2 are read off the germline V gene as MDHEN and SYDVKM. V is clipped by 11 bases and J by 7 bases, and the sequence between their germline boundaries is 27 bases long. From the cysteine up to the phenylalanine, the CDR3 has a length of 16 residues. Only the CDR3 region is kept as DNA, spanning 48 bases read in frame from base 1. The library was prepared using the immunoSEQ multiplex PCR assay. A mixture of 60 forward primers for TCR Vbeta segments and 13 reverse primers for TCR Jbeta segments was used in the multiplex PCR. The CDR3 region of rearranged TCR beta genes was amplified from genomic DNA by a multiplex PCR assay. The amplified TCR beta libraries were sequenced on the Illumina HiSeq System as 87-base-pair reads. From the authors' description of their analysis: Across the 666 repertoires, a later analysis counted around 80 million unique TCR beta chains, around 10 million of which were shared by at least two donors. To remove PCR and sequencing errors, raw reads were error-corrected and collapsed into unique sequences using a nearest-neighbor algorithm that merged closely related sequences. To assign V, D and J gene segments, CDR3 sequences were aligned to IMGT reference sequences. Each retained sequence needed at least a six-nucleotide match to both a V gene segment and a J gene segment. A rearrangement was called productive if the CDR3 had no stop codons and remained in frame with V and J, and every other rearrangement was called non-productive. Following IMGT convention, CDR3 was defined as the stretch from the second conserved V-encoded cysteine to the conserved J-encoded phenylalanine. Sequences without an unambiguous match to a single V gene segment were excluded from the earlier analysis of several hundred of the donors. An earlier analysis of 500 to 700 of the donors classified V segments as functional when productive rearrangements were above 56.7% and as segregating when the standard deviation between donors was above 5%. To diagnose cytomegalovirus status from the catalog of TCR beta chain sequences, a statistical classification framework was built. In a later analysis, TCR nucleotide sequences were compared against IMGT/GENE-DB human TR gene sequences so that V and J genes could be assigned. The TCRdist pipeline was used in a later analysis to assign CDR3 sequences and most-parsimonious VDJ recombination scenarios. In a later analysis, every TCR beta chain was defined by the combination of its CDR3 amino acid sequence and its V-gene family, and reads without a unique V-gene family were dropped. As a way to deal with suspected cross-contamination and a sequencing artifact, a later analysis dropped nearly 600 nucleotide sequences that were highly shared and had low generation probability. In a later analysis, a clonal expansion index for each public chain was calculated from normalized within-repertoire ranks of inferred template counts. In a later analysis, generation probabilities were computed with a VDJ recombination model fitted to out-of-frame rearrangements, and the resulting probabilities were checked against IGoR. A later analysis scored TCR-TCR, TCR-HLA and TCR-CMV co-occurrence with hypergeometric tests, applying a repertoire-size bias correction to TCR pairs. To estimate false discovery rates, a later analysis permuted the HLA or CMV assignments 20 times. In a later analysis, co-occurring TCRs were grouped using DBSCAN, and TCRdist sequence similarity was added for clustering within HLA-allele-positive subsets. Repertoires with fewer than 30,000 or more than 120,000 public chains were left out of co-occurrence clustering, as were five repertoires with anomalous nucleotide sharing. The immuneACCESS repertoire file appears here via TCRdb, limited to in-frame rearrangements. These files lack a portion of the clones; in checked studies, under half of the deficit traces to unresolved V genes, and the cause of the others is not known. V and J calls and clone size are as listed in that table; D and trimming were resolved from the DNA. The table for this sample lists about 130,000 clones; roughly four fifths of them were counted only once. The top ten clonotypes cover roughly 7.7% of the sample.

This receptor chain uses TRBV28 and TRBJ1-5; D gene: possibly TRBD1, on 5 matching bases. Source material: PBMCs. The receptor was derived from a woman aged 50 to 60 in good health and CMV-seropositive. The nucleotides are TGTGCCTCAATACCGGGGGGGACTCAGGTATGGCAGCCCCAGCATTTT. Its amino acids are CASIPGGTQVWQPQHF.